This TCR beta chain was recorded in a study of cytomegalovirus exposure and HLA in healthy donors (dated by TCRdb to about 2017). Describing the broader study: According to an earlier analysis of 587 of the donors, 200 million or so T cells yielded 117 million unique TCR beta sequences and around 300 Gb of sequence data. Both class I and class II loci were covered by HLA typing, at four-digit resolution. Every repertoire in the discovery cohort had been generated on one and the same sequencing platform. Among about 400 genotyped donors of the cohort, an average of around 250,000 unique TCR beta nucleotide sequences was sequenced per donor, of which about 19% were non-productive. Because of strong linkage in the cohort, roughly five DR-DQ haplotypes were treated as single units for association and clustering. To predict cytomegalovirus infection status, the study combined high-throughput TCR immunosequencing, statistical association of individual TCRs with disease status, and machine learning. The aim of the study was to test whether cataloging public T cell receptors could identify signatures of past pathogen exposure. The study profiled the T cell repertoires of about 640 subjects by immunosequencing and related them to cytomegalovirus serostatus. An earlier analysis of 587 of the donors used high-throughput TCR beta sequencing to judge whether each TCR beta V gene segment behaved as functional or pseudogenic. Approximately 300 gigabases of sequencing data and around 87 million unique TCR sequences were included in an early release covering 550 to 650 HLA-typed donors. In addition to the first cohort of roughly 700 subjects, a separate validation cohort of 120 different subjects was used. Rather than using new phenotypic data, the later analysis identified candidate immune exposures from TCR beta sequences and from how often those sequences occurred across donors. The number of typed donors differed by locus: roughly 620-640 for A, B, C, DRB1 and DQB1; 500 to 550 for DQA1; over 600 for DPA1; and roughly 450 for DPB1. Of the 300 to 450 genotyped donors, less than 85% were placed in the genetic ancestry cluster associated with self-reported Caucasian donors. A later analysis re-examined previously published TCR beta repertoires from roughly 720 donors and added high-resolution HLA genotyping to investigate patterns of TCR occurrence. Donor age, sex, ethnicity and CMV serostatus were compiled together with the repertoire data. A later genetic analysis took genome-wide SNP genotypes for about three fifths of the 666 donors and used that subset as a discovery cohort. Paper-wide results and their limitations: A further reported finding was that TCR beta sequences accurately predicted the HLA-A and HLA-B alleles for most subjects in the first cohort. Some IMGT-functional V segments, including TRBV6-2 and TRBV6-3, could not be told apart with the 87-base-pair reads, so those segments were excluded. Sequencing depth was assumed to be roughly uniform across donors in the presence/absence analyses, though that assumption may not hold. Correlated functional status among segregating V segments might be attributable to linkage disequilibrium, but an unknown experimental factor could not be ruled out. The classifier was reported to diagnose cytomegalovirus status with high specificity and sensitivity in both the original cohort and the validation cohort. In a later analysis, several top co-occurrence clusters were reported to appear linked to parvovirus B19, influenza, CMV and Epstein-Barr virus. In the study, approximately 160 TCR beta chains were listed as associated with cytomegalovirus. A later genetic analysis associated a missense DCLRE1C variant with V-gene and J-gene trimming of TCR beta chains, and an independent cohort replicated the association. A cluster of highly shared sequence variants was judged likely to be a technical artifact of the sequencing pipeline. In a later analysis, TCR association rates were found to vary across HLA loci, with the most associated TCRs seen for DRB1 alleles and the fewest for HLA-C alleles. Strong co-occurrence of HLA alleles, especially DR and DQ, made assigning TCR associations to individual alleles difficult. This cohort had only TCR beta chains sequenced, and the lack of alpha or paired-chain data limited which features could be detected. In a later analysis, 15,000 to 20,000 TCR beta sequences were associated with specific HLA alleles at a false discovery rate of 0.05. In a later genetic analysis, fewer N-insertions in productive TCRs were reported among donors in an Asian-associated ancestry cluster than the approximately 630-donor mean. HLA typing was unavailable for some donors at each locus, so association tests used only the typed subset. In vitro tests confirmed that a few of the cytomegalovirus-associated TCR beta chains recognize cytomegalovirus antigens. Most CMV-associated TCR beta chains appeared to be HLA-restricted in a later analysis, and the HLA associations seemed to be driven largely by CMV exposure. In a later analysis, HLA-associated TCR beta chains were found to be more clonally expanded and to have lower generation probabilities than equally common non-associated chains. Because counts were too low, roughly 17 rarely observed V segments, including chromosome 9 orphons, were left out of the earlier analysis of approximately 500 of the donors. Across donors, most TCR sequences were observed very rarely, whereas some public TCRs were present in many individuals. Immune exposure information for the cohort was limited to CMV serostatus. The authors suggested that the approach could potentially be generalized to other disease states and immunological phenotypes. Broadly in line with IMGT annotations, most TCR beta V segments showed up in productive rearrangements about 87% or about 30% of the time in an earlier analysis of around 600 of the donors.

The cohort comprised more than 550 healthy bone marrow donors. Cohort members were all nominally healthy when sampled, although unrecorded immune exposures were likely present. The donor tested CMV seropositive, placing the donor among the approximately 290 seropositive members of the cohort. Each donor provided a peripheral blood sample, and peripheral blood mononuclear cells were used for TCR beta sequencing. The Qiagen DNeasy Blood Extraction Kit was used to extract genomic DNA from the blood cell samples. CDR3 length: 15 amino acids, cysteine to phenylalanine. The read is trimmed to its CDR3 DNA, 45 bases read in frame from base 1. The germline V gene supplies CDR1 SGHVS and CDR2 FQNEAQ. Relative to germline, V is 5 bases shorter and J is 5 bases shorter, with 16 bases between their ends. This clone was observed a handful of times. Which antigen it targets is not known. Within one base of it there is no much larger clone, and no base qualities were kept.

Preparation of the library involved the immunoSEQ multiplex PCR assay. The multiplex PCR relied on a mix of 60 forward primers for TCR Vbeta segments and 13 reverse primers for TCR Jbeta segments. Amplification of the CDR3 region of rearranged TCR beta genes was performed with a multiplex PCR assay on genomic DNA. Amplified TCR beta libraries were sequenced as 87-base-pair reads on the Illumina HiSeq System. The published analysis was carried out like this. A later analysis counted some 74 million unique TCR beta chains across the 666 repertoires, and some 11 million of these chains were shared by at least two donors. To remove PCR and sequencing errors, raw reads were error-corrected and collapsed into unique sequences using a nearest-neighbor algorithm that merged closely related sequences. To assign V, D and J gene segments, CDR3 sequences were aligned to IMGT reference sequences. For a sequence to be retained, a match of at least six nucleotides to both a V gene segment and a J gene segment was required. Rearrangements were called productive when the CDR3 lacked stop codons and stayed in frame with V and J; all others were non-productive. CDR3 was defined by IMGT convention, running from the second conserved V-encoded cysteine to the conserved J-encoded phenylalanine. The earlier analysis of 450 to 750 of the donors excluded any sequence lacking an unambiguous match to a single V gene segment. In an earlier analysis of about 590 of the donors, a V segment was called functional when productive rearrangements were above 56.7%, and segregating when the standard deviation between donors exceeded 5%. A statistical classification framework was developed to diagnose cytomegalovirus status using the catalog of TCR beta chain sequences. A later analysis assigned V and J genes by comparing TCR nucleotide sequences with IMGT/GENE-DB human TR gene sequences. In a later analysis, CDR3 sequences and most-parsimonious VDJ recombination scenarios were assigned using the TCRdist pipeline. In a later analysis, each TCR beta chain was defined by its CDR3 amino acid sequence together with its V-gene family, and reads lacking a unique V-gene family were excluded. A later analysis removed nearly 600 highly shared, low-generation-probability nucleotide sequences to deal with suspected cross-contamination and a sequencing artifact. In a later analysis, a clonal expansion index for each public chain was calculated from normalized within-repertoire ranks of inferred template counts. Generation probabilities in a later analysis came from a VDJ recombination model fitted to out-of-frame rearrangements, and those results were checked against IGoR. A later analysis scored TCR-TCR, TCR-HLA and TCR-CMV co-occurrence with hypergeometric tests, applying a repertoire-size bias correction to TCR pairs. False discovery rates were estimated in a later analysis by permuting HLA or CMV assignments 20 times. A later analysis grouped co-occurring TCRs with DBSCAN, adding TCRdist sequence similarity when clustering within HLA-allele-positive subsets. For co-occurrence clustering, repertoires with fewer than 30,000 or more than 120,000 public chains were excluded, along with four or five repertoires with anomalous nucleotide sharing. TCRdb carries this immuneACCESS record with in-frame sequences only. Its versions omit some clonotypes, under half of them owing to an unresolved V gene in the studies checked, with the rest unexplained. V and J calls and clone size are given by that table; D and trimming were obtained from the DNA. This sample lists 120,000 or so clones; over 60% were detected once. The ten largest clonotypes hold about 8.2% of the sample.

The chain couples TRBV7-8 to TRBJ2-4; a confident D gene designation cannot be given. The sequencing input was PBMCs. This receptor was taken from a woman in her thirties or forties in good health and CMV-seropositive. The sequence in DNA is TGTGCCAGCAGCCCCATCGAGTCCTCCCAAAACATTCAGTACTTC. Translated, it gives CASSPIESSQNIQYF.